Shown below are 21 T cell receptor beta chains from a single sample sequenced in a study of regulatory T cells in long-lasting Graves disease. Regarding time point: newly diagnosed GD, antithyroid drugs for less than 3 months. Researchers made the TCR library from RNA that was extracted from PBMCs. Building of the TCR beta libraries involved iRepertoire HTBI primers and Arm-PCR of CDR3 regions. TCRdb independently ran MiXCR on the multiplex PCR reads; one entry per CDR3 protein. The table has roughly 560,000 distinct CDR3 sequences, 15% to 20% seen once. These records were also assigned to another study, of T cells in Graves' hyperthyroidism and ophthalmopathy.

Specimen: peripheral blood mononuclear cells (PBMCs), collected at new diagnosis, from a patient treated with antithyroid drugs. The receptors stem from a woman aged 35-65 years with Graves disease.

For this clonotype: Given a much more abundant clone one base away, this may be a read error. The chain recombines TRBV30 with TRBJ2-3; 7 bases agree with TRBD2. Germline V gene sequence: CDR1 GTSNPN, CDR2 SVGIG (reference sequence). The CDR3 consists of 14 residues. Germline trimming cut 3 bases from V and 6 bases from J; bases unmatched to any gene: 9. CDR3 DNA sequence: TGTGCCTGGAGGGCTTTGGACGGGAGGGATACGCAGTATTTT. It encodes CAWRALDGRDTQYF.

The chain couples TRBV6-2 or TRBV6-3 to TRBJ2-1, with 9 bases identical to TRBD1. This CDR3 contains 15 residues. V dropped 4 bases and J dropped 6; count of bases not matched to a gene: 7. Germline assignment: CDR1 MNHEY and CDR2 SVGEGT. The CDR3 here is CASSFTGGRPNEQFF. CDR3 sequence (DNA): TGTGCCAGCAGTTTTACAGGGGGCCGGCCCAATGAGCAGTTCTTC.

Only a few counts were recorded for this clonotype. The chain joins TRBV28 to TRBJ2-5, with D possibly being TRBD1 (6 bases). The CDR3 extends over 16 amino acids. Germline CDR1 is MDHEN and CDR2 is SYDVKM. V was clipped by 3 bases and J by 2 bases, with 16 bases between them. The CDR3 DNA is TGTGCCAGCAGTTTTTATGAAGGACAGCCACAAGAGACCCAGTACTTC. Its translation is CASSFYEGQPQETQYF.

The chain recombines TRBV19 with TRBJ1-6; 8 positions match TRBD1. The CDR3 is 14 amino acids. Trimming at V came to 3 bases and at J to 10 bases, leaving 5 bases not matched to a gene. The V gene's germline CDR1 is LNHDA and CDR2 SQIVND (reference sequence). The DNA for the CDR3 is TGTGCCAGTAGTATGGACAGGGAGGGATCACCCCTCCACTTT. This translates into CASSMDREGSPLHF.

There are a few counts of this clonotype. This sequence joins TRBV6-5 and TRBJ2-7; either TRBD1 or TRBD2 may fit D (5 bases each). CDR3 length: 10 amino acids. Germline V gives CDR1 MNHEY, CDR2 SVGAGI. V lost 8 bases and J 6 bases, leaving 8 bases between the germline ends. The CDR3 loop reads CASRGGEQYF. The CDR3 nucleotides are TGTGCCAGCCGGGGCGGCGAGCAGTACTTC.

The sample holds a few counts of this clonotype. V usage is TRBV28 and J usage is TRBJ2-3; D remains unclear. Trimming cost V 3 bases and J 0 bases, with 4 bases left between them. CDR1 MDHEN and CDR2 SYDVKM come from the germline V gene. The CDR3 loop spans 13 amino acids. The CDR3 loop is CASSFVSTDTQYF. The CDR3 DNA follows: TGTGCCAGCAGTTTTGTGAGCACAGATACGCAGTATTTT.

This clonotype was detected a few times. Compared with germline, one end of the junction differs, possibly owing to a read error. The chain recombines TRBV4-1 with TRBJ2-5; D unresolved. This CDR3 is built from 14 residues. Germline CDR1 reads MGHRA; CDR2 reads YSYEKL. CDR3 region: CASSQGPDQETQYF. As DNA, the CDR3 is TGTGCCAGCAGCCAAGGGCCGGATCAAGAGACCCAGTACTTC.

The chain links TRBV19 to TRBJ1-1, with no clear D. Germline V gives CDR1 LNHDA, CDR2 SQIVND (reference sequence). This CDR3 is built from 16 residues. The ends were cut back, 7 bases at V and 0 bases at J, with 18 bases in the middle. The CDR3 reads CASTARWAVMNTEAFF. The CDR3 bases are TGTGCCAGTACCGCACGATGGGCGGTGATGAACACTGAAGCTTTCTTT.

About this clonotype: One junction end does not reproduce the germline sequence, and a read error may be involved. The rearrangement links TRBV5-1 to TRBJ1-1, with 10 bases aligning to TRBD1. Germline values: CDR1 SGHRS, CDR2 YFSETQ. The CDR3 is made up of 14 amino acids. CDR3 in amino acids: CASSLAGTGDVASF. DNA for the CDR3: TGCGCCAGCAGCTTAGCCGGGACAGGGGATGTAGCTTCCTTT.

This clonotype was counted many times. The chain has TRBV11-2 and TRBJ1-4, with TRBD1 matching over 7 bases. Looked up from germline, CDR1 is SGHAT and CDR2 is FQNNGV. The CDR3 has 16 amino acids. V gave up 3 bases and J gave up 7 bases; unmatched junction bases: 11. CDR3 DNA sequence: TGTGCCAGCAGCTTGGAGGGGGCGCGGCTCTTTGAAAAACTGTTTTTT. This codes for CASSLEGARLFEKLFF.

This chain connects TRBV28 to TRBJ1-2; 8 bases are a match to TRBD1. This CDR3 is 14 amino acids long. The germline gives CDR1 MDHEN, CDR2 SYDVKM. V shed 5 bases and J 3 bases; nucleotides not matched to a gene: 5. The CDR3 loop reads CASSILTGDYGYTF. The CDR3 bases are TGTGCCAGCAGTATCCTGACAGGGGACTATGGCTACACCTTC.

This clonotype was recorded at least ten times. The CDR3 loop is CSATQGDSNQPQHF. The CDR3 bases are TGCAGTGCTACACAGGGGGATAGCAATCAGCCCCAGCATTTT. The chain has TRBV20-1 and TRBJ1-5; 8 positions match TRBD1. The CDR3 length is 14 residues. With 4 bases clipped from V and 0 bases from J, the junction kept 2 bases outside the gene matches. The germline V gene has CDR1 DFQATT and CDR2 SNEGSKA (reference sequence).

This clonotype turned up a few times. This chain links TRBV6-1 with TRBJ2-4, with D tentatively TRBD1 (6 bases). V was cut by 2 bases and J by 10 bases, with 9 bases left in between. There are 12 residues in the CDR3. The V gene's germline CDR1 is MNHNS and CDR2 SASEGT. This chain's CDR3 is CASSEQGQIQYF. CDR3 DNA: TGTGCCAGCAGTGAACAGGGGCAGATTCAGTACTTC.

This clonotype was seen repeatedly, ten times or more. The DNA for the CDR3 is TGCAGTGCTAGAGATACGGGCACGAACACTGAAGCTTTCTTT. Residues: CSARDTGTNTEAFF. The rearrangement uses TRBV20-1 and TRBJ1-1; D not certain. Trimming cost V 0 bases and J 1 base, with 9 bases left between them. This CDR3 spans 14 amino acids. Germline values: CDR1 DFQATT, CDR2 SNEGSKA (reference sequence).

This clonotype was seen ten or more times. The CDR3, as DNA: TGTGCCAGCAGTGAAGCGATTTTACCTTCGTCCGGAAACAATGAGCAGTTCTTC. Its translation is CASSEAILPSSGNNEQFF. This rearrangement joins TRBV6-1 to TRBJ2-1; D not resolved. The CDR3 is 18 residues long. The ends were cut back, 0 bases at V and 5 bases at J, with 20 bases in the middle. Germline values: CDR1 MNHNS, CDR2 SASEGT.

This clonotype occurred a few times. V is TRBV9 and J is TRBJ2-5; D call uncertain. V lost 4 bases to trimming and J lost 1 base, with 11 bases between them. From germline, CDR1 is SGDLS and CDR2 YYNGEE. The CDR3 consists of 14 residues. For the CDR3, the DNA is TGTGCCAGCAGCAAAGCTAGGGTCCAAGAGACCCAGTACTTC. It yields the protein CASSKARVQETQYF.

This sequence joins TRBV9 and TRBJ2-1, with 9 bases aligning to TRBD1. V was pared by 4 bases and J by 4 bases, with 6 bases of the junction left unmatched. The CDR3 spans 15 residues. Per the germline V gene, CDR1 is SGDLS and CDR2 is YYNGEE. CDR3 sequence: CASSKDRGEYNEQFF. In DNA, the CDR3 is TGTGCCAGCAGCAAAGACAGGGGGGAGTACAATGAGCAGTTCTTC.

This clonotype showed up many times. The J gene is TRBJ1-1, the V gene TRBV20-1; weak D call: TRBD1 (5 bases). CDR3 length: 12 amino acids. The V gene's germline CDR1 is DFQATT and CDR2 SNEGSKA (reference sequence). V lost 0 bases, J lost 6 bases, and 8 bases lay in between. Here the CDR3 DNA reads TGCAGTGCTAGAGATGGAGGGGCTGAAGCTTTCTTT. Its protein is CSARDGGAEAFF.

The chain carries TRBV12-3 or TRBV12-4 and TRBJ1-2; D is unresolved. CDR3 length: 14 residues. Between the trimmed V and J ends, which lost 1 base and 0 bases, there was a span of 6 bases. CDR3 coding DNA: TGTGCCAGCAGTTTAGGCCGGTCTAACTATGGCTACACCTTC. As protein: CASSLGRSNYGYTF.

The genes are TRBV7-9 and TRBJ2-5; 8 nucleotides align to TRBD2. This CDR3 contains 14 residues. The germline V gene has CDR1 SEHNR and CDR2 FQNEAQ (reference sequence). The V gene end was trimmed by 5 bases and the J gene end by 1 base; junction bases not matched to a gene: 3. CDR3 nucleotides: TGTGCCAGCAGCCGGGAGGGGGGCCAAGAGACCCAGTACTTC. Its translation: CASSREGGQETQYF. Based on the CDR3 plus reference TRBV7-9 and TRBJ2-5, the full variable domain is DTGVSQNPRHKITKRGQNVTFRCDPISEHNRLYWYRQTLGQGPEFLTYFQNEAQLEKSRLLSDRFSAERPKGSFSTLEIQRTEQGDSAMYLCASSREGGQETQYFGPGTRLLVL.

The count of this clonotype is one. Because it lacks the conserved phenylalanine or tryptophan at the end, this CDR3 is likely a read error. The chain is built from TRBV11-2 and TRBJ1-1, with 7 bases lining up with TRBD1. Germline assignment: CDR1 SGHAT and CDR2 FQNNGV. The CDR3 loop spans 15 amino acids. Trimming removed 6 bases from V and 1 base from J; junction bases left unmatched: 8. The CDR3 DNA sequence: TGTGCCAGCAGGCTTACCAGGGGGGGGAACACTGAAGCTTTCCTT. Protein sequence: CASRLTRGGNTEAFL.